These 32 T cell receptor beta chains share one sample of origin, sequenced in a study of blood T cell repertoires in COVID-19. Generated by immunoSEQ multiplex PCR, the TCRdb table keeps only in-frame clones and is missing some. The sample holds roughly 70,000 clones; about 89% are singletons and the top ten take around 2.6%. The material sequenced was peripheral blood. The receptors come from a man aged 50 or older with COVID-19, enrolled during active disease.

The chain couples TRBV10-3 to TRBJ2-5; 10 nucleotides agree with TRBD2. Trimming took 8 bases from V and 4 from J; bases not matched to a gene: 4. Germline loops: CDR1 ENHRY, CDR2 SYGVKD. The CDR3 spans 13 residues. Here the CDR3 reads CAIRPSGRETQYF. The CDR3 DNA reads TGTGCCATCCGCCCTAGCGGGAGAGAGACCCAGTACTTC.

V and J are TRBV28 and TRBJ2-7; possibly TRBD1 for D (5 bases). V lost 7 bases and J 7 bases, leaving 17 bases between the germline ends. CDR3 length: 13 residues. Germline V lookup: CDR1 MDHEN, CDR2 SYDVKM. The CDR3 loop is CASTETRAEEQYF. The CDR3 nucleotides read TGTGCCAGCACCGAAACCAGGGCTGAGGAGCAGTACTTC.

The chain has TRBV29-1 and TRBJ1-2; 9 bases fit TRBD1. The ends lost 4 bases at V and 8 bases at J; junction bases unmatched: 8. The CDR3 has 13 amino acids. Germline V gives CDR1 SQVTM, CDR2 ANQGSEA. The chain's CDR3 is CSVVTGGGLGYTF. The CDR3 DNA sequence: TGCAGCGTTGTGACAGGGGGTGGGTTAGGCTACACCTTC.

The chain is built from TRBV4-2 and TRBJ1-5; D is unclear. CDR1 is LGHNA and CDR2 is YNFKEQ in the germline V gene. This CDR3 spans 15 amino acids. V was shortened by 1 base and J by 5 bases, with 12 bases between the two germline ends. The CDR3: CASSQVIGAHQPQHF. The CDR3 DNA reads TGTGCCAGCAGCCAAGTTATCGGAGCGCATCAGCCCCAGCATTTT.

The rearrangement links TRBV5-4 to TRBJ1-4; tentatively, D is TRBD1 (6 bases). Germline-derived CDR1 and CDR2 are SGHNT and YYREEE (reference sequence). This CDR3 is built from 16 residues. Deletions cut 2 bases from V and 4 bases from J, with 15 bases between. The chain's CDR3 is CASSFGDRRINEKLFF. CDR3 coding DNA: TGTGCCAGCAGCTTCGGAGACAGGCGAATTAATGAAAAACTGTTTTTT.

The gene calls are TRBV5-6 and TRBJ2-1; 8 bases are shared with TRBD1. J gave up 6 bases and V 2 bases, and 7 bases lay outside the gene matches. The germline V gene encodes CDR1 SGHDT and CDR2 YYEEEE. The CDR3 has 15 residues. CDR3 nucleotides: TGTGCCAGCAGCTTAATGGACAGGGCGGTCAATGAGCAGTTCTTC. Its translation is CASSLMDRAVNEQFF. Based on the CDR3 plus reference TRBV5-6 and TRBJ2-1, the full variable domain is DAGVTQSPTHLIKTRGQQVTLRCSPKSGHDTVSWYQQALGQGPQFIFQYYEEEERQRGNFPDRFSGHQFPNYSSELNVNALLLGDSALYLCASSLMDRAVNEQFFGPGTRLTVL.

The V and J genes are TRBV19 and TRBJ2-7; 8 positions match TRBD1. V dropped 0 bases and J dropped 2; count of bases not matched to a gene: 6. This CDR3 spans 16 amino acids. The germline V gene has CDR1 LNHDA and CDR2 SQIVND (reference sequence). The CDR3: CASSIDFGQGTYEQYF. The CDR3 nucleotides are TGTGCCAGTAGTATAGATTTCGGACAGGGCACCTACGAGCAGTACTTC. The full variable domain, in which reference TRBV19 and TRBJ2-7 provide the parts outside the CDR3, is DGGITQSPKYLFRKEGQNVTLSCEQNLNHDAMYWYRQDPGQGLRLIYYSQIVNDFQKGDIAEGYSVSREKKESFPLTVTSAQKNPTAFYLCASSIDFGQGTYEQYFGPGTRLTVT.

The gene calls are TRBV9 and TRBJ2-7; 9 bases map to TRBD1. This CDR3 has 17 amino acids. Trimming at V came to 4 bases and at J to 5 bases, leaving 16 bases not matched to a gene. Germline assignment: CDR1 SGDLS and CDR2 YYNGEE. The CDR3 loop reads CASSSRPGQGTSHEQYV. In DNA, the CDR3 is TGTGCCAGCAGCTCCCGACCGGGACAGGGAACGTCGCACGAGCAGTACGTC.

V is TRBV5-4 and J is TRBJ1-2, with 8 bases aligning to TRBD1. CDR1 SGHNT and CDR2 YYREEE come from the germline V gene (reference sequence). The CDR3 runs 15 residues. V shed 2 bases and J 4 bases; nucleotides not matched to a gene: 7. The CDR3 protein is CASSLGQGRGYGYTF. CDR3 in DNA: TGTGCCAGCAGCTTAGGACAGGGACGAGGCTATGGCTACACCTTC.

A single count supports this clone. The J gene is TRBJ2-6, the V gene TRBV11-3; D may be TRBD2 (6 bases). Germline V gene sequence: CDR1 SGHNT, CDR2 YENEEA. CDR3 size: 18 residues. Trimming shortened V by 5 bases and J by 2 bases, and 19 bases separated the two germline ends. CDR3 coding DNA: TGTGCCAGCAGCCCCGGACGATTGGGGGAGGCTGGGGCCAACGTCCTGACTTTC. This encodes CASSPGRLGEAGANVLTF.

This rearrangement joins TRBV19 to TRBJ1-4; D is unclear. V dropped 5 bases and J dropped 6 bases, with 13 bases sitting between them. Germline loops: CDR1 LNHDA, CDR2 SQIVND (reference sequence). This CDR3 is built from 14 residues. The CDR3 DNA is TGTGCCAGTAGTGGGGTGGAGGGAGATGAAAAACTGTTTTTT. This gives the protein CASSGVEGDEKLFF.

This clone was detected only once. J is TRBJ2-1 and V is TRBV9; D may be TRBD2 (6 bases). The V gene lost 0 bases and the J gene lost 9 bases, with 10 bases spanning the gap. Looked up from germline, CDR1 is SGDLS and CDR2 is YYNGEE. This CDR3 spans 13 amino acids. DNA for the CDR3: TGTGCCAGCAGCGTAGCGGGAGCGGTTGAGCAGTTCTTC. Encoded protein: CASSVAGAVEQFF.

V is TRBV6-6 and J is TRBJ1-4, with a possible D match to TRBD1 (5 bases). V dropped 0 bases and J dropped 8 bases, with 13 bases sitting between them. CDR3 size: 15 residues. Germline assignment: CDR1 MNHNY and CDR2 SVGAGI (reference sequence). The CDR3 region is CASSYSTGRDEKLFF. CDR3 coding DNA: TGTGCCAGCAGTTACTCCACGGGGAGGGACGAAAAACTGTTTTTT.

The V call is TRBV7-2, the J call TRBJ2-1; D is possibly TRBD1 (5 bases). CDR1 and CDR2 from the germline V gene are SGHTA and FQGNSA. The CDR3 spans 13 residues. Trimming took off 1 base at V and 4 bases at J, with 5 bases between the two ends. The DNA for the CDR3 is TGTGCCAGCAGCTTAGACAGGTACAATGAGCAGTTCTTC. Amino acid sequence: CASSLDRYNEQFF.

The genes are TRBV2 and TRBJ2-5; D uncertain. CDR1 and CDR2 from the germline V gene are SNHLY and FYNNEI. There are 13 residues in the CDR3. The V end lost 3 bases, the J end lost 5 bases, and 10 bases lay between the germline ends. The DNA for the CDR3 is TGTGCCAGCAGTGAGACCGAGGAGGAGACCCAGTACTTC. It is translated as CASSETEEETQYF. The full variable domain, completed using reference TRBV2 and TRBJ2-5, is EPEVTQTPSHQVTQMGQEVILRCVPISNHLYFYWYRQILGQKVEFLVSFYNNEISEKSEIFDDQFSVERPDGSNFTLKIRSTKLEDSAMYFCASSETEEETQYFGPGTRLLVL.

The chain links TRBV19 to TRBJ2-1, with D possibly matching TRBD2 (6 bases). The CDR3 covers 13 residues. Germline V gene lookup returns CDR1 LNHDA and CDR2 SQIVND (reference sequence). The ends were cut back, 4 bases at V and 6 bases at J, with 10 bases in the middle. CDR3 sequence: CASSTPRGNEQFF. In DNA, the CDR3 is TGTGCCAGTAGTACCCCGCGGGGCAATGAGCAGTTCTTC.

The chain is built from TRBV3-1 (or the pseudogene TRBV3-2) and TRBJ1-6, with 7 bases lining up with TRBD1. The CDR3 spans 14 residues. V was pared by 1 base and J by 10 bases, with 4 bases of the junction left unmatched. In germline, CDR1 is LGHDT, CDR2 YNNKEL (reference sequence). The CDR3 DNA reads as TGTGCCAGCAGCCAAGGACAGGGCGGCTCACCCCTCCACTTT. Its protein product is CASSQGQGGSPLHF.

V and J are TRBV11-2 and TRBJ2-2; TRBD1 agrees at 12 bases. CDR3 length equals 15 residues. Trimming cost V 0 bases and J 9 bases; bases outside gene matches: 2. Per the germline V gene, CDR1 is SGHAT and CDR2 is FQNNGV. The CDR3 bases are TGTGCCAGCAGCTTAGAAGGGACAGGGGGCCGGGAGCTGTTTTTT. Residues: CASSLEGTGGRELFF.

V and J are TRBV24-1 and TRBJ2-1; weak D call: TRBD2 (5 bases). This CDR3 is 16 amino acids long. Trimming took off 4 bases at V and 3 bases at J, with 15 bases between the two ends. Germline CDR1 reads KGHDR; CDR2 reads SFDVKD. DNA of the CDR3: TGTGCCACCAGTGAAGGCGGCGGCGGACTCTACAATGAGCAGTTCTTC. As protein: CATSEGGGGLYNEQFF.

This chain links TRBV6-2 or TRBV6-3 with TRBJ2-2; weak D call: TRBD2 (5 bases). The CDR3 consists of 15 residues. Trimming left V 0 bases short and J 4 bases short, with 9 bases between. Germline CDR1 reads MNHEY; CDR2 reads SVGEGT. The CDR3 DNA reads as TGTGCCAGCAGTTACTCCGAGCGGCCCACCGGGGAGCTGTTTTTT. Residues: CASSYSERPTGELFF.

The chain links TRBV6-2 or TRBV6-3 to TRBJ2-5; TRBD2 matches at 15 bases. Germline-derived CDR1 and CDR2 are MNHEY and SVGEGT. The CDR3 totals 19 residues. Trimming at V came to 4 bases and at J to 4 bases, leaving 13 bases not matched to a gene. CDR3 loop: CASSFVDRTSGRERETQYF. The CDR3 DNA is TGTGCCAGCAGTTTTGTTGACCGGACTAGCGGGAGGGAGAGAGAGACCCAGTACTTC.

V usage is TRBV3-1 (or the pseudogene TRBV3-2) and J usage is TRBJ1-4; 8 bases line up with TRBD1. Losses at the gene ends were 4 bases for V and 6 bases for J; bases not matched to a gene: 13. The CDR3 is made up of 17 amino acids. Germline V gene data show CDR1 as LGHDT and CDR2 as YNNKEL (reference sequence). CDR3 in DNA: TGTGCCAGCAGCCCGGGAGCCCAGCAGGGGGCGGATGAAAAACTGTTTTTT. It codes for CASSPGAQQGADEKLFF.

The CDR3 bases are TGCGCCAGCCCGGGACAGCTATTTTGGGGCTACACCTTC. Translated: CASPGQLFWGYTF. This chain connects TRBV23-1 to TRBJ1-2; 7 nucleotides align to TRBD1. TRBV23-1 is placed among ORFs of uncertain function. This CDR3 has 13 amino acids. After removal of 8 bases from V and 8 bases from J, the junction contained 11 bases not matched to a gene.

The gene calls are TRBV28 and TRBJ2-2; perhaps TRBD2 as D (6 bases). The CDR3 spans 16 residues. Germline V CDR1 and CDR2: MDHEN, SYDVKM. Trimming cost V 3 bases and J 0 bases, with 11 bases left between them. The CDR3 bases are TGTGCCAGCAGTTTCCTCGGGACTTCGAACACCGGGGAGCTGTTTTTT. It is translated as CASSFLGTSNTGELFF. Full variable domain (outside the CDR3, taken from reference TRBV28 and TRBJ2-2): DVKVTQSSRYLVKRTGEKVFLECVQDMDHENMFWYRQDPGLGLRLIYFSYDVKMKEKGDIPEGYSVSREKKERFSLILESASTNQTSMYLCASSFLGTSNTGELFFGEGSRLTVL.

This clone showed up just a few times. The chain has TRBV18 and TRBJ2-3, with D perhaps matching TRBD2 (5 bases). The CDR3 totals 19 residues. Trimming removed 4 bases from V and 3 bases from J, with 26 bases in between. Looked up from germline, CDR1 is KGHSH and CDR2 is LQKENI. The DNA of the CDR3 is TGTGCCAGCTCACTTGGGCCGACTCCGGGAACGGGGATTACAGATACGCAGTATTTT. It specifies CASSLGPTPGTGITDTQYF.

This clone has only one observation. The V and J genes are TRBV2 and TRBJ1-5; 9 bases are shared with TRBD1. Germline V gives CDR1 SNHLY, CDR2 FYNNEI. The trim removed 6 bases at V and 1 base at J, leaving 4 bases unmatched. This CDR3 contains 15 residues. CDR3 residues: CASSPDRGSNQPQHF. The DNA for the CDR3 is TGTGCCAGCAGCCCGGACAGGGGCAGCAATCAGCCCCAGCATTTT.

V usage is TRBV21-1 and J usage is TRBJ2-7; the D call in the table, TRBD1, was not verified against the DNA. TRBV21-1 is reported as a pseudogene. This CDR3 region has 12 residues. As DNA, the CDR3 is TGTGCCAGCAGCAAAGTGGGACACCGGCAGTACGTC. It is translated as CASSKVGHRQYV.

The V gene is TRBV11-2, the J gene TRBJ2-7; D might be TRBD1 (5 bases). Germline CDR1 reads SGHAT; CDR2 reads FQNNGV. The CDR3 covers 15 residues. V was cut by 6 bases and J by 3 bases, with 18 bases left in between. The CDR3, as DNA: TGTGCCAGCAGTCATACCCCGACAGTCTACTACGAGCAGTACTTC. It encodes CASSHTPTVYYEQYF.

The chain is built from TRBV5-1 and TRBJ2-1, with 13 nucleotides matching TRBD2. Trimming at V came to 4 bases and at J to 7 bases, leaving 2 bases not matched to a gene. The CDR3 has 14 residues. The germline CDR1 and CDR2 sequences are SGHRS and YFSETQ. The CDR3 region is CASSPGLAGNEQFF. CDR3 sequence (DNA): TGCGCCAGCAGCCCGGGACTAGCGGGAAATGAGCAGTTCTTC.

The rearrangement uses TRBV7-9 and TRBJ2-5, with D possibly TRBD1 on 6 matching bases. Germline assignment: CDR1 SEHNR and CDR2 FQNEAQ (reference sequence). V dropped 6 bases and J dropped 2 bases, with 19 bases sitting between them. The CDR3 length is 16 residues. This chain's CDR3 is CASRPQGSWEQETQYF. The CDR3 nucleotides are TGTGCCAGCAGGCCACAGGGTAGTTGGGAGCAAGAGACCCAGTACTTC.

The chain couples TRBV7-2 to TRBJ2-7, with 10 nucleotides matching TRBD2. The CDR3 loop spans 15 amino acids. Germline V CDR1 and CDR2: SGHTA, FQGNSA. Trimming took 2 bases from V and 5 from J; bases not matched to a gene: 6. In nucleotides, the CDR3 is TGTGCCAGCAGCTTATCCGGGCTAGCGGGAGACGAGCAGTACTTC. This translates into CASSLSGLAGDEQYF.

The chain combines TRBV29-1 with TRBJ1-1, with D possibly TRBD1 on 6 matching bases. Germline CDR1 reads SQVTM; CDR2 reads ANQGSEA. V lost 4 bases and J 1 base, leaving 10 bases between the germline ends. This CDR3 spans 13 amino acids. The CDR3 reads CSVVGQSNTEAFF. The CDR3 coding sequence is TGCAGCGTTGTAGGACAGTCGAACACTGAAGCTTTCTTT.